Following are 27 T cell receptor beta chains from one sample sequenced in a study of T cells expressing NK-cell markers. TCRdb reworked the 5' RACE reads into one entry per CDR3 protein, no DNA. This repertoire comprises about 3,400 distinct CDR3 sequences; its ten largest clones make up more than 70%. The sequenced material came from blood T cells: a sorted CD56 or NKG2C T cell subset, CD4+ or CD8+ T cells, or bulk PBMC T cells (not recorded which). These receptors were obtained from a man between 18 and 69 years old in good health.

The chain is built from TRBV24-1 and TRBJ2-1; the TCRdb D gene call, TRBD2, has no DNA to confirm it. The CDR3 contains 18 residues. Germline lookup yields CDR1 KGHDR and CDR2 SFDVKD. The CDR3 region is CATSDFQPPSGRYNEQFF.

The chain recombines TRBV20-1 with TRBJ2-3; TCRdb's D call, TRBD2, is unchecked because there is no DNA. Germline loops: CDR1 DFQATT, CDR2 SNEGSKA (reference sequence). The length of the CDR3 is 15 residues. The CDR3 loop is CSARGREFQGDTQYF.

This rearrangement joins TRBV12-3 or TRBV12-4 to TRBJ2-6; the TCRdb D gene call, TRBD1, has no DNA to confirm it. This CDR3 is built from 16 residues. CDR3 residues: CASIGTGGPGANVLTF.

The chain couples TRBV18 to TRBJ1-5; TCRdb's assignment of TRBD1 cannot be checked, as there is no DNA. The germline gives CDR1 KGHSH, CDR2 LQKENI. There are 16 residues in the CDR3. The CDR3 region is CASSSSTGAPNQPQHF.

This chain uses TRBV3-1 with TRBJ2-7; the TCRdb call, TRBD1, lacks DNA for checking. The CDR3 contains 15 residues. Germline CDR1 LGHDT, CDR2 YNNKEL (reference sequence). Here the CDR3 reads CASSQGPGQIYEQYF.

The CDR3: CASSQGLFYNEQFF. The chain links TRBV4-3 to TRBJ2-1. Looked up from germline, CDR1 is LGHNA and CDR2 is YSLEER. The CDR3 spans 14 residues.

The CDR3 spells CASKGGTNYGYTF. The chain employs TRBV19 and TRBJ1-2; TCRdb outputs TRBD1, but without DNA this stays unchecked. CDR1 is LNHDA, CDR2 SQIVND, per germline (reference sequence). The CDR3 extends over 13 amino acids.

The V gene is TRBV10-3, the J gene TRBJ2-4; the TRBD1 assignment by TCRdb is unverifiable without DNA. The CDR3 totals 15 residues. Germline CDR1 and CDR2: ENHRY and SYGVKD. CDR3 sequence reads: CAISEGGLAKNIQYF.

The chain couples TRBV18 to TRBJ2-7; TCRdb picks TRBD2, but there is no DNA to check that call. The germline V gene encodes CDR1 KGHSH and CDR2 LQKENI. CDR3 length equals 18 residues. The CDR3 sequence: CASSPGLRGSQISYEQYF.

The CDR3 reads CATSSRTSGEETQYF. This chain connects TRBV24-1 to TRBJ2-5; lacking DNA, the TRBD2 call made by TCRdb goes unchecked. Germline assignment: CDR1 KGHDR and CDR2 SFDVKD. The CDR3 runs 15 residues.

This chain links TRBV5-1 with TRBJ2-7; the D gene TCRdb calls, TRBD1, cannot be checked with no DNA. The CDR3 consists of 15 residues. Germline CDR1 and CDR2: SGHRS and YFSETQ. The CDR3 region is CASSLSWGLYDEQYF.

The V and J genes are TRBV7-3 and TRBJ2-1; as DNA is missing, the TRBD1 call by TCRdb cannot be tested. The CDR3 length is 16 residues. Germline values: CDR1 SGHTA, CDR2 FQGTGA. The CDR3 loop reads CASSLRRGDSYNEQFF.

The chain links TRBV7-3 to TRBJ2-5; TCRdb reports TRBD1, a call that lacks DNA to check it against. The CDR3 covers 15 residues. The germline V gene has CDR1 SGHTA and CDR2 FQGTGA. This CDR3 is CASSRQDRPGETQYF.

The rearrangement uses TRBV5-5 and TRBJ2-1; TCRdb outputs TRBD1, but without DNA this stays unchecked. This CDR3 region has 12 residues. Germline V gene data show CDR1 as SGHKS and CDR2 as YYEKEE (reference sequence). The CDR3 loop reads CASSFRGLEQFF. Together with reference TRBV5-5 and TRBJ2-1, the CDR3 gives the full variable domain: DAGVTQSPTHLIKTRGQQVTLRCSPISGHKSVSWYQQVLGQGPQFIFQYYEKEERGRGNFPDRFSARQFPNYSSELNVNALLLGDSALYLCASSFRGLEQFFGPGTRLTVL.

The chain has TRBV18 and TRBJ1-6; TCRdb indicates TRBD1, and absent DNA this call remains unverified. There are 16 residues in the CDR3. CDR1 and CDR2 from the germline V gene are KGHSH and LQKENI. CDR3 sequence: CASSPQPGTRGSPLHF.

The chain couples TRBV6-5 to TRBJ2-5; TCRdb calls TRBD2, which cannot be checked without DNA. Germline CDR1 MNHEY, CDR2 SVGAGI. The CDR3 is 17 residues long. The CDR3 sequence is CASSYSGGLFDQETQYF.

V and J are TRBV12-3 or TRBV12-4 and TRBJ1-1; TCRdb lists TRBD1, though no DNA is available to test this call. The length of the CDR3 is 15 residues. The CDR3 spells CASSLGWGASTEAFF.

This chain connects TRBV10-2 to TRBJ1-2; TCRdb names TRBD1, which stays unverified in the absence of DNA. CDR1 and CDR2 (germline): WSHSY, SAAADI. The CDR3 totals 14 residues. The CDR3 region is CASSALRQVDGYTF.

This rearrangement joins TRBV28 to TRBJ2-2; TCRdb lists TRBD1, though no DNA is available to test this call. CDR1 is MDHEN and CDR2 is SYDVKM in the germline V gene. The CDR3 runs to 16 residues. The CDR3 reads CASSLSGTWATGELFF. The full variable domain, with the rest looked up from reference TRBV28 and TRBJ2-2, is DVKVTQSSRYLVKRTGEKVFLECVQDMDHENMFWYRQDPGLGLRLIYFSYDVKMKEKGDIPEGYSVSREKKERFSLILESASTNQTSMYLCASSLSGTWATGELFFGEGSRLTVL.

V and J are TRBV5-5 and TRBJ1-4; as DNA is missing, the TRBD1 call by TCRdb cannot be tested. CDR3 length: 14 amino acids. Germline CDR1 reads SGHKS; CDR2 reads YYEKEE (reference sequence). CDR3 protein: CASSLAGGGEKLFF.

The chain carries TRBV18 and TRBJ2-3; no DNA is available, so the TRBD1 call from TCRdb remains unchecked. Germline V lookup: CDR1 KGHSH, CDR2 LQKENI. There are 14 residues in the CDR3. CDR3 sequence: CASSLRGGPDTQYF.

The chain couples TRBV5-1 to TRBJ2-7; the D call of TRBD1 rests on TCRdb alone, since no DNA is present to check it. The CDR3 consists of 14 residues. Looked up from germline, CDR1 is SGHRS and CDR2 is YFSETQ. CDR3 protein: CASSNPRGSYEQYF.

This chain uses TRBV19 with TRBJ2-5; TCRdb's D call of TRBD2 is untestable without DNA. This CDR3 comprises 13 residues. In germline, CDR1 is LNHDA, CDR2 SQIVND (reference sequence). The CDR3 is CASSQLVAETQYF.

V is TRBV11-1 and J is TRBJ2-2. The germline gives CDR1 SGHAT, CDR2 FQDESV (reference sequence). The CDR3 is made up of 18 amino acids. CDR3: CASSLAQIWDLTAGELFF.

CDR3: CASSLGSGTQYF. V usage is TRBV5-4 and J usage is TRBJ2-3. This CDR3 has 12 amino acids. CDR1 is SGHNT and CDR2 is YYREEE in the germline V gene (reference sequence). The variable domain in full, completed from reference TRBV5-4 and TRBJ2-3, reads ETGVTQSPTHLIKTRGQQVTLRCSSQSGHNTVSWYQQALGQGPQFIFQYYREEENGRGNFPPRFSGLQFPNYSSELNVNALELDDSALYLCASSLGSGTQYFGPGTRLTVL.

V and J are TRBV10-3 and TRBJ2-5; TCRdb returns TRBD1, unconfirmable since there is no DNA. This CDR3 spans 14 amino acids. CDR1 is ENHRY, CDR2 SYGVKD, per germline. The CDR3 protein is CAISSRGQGETQYF.

V usage is TRBV30 and J usage is TRBJ1-1. The CDR3 has 13 amino acids. Germline assignment: CDR1 GTSNPN and CDR2 SVGIG (reference sequence). CDR3 amino acids: CAWSVSDGTEAFF.